The 20 T cell receptor beta chains in this list originate from one sample, sequenced in a study of blood T cells in healthy people across ages. With a J-beta primer mix and a sample-barcoded 5' primer, a second PCR ran roughly 6 to 11 cycles. TCRdb redid the calling of the 5' RACE reads with MiXCR, one entry per CDR3 protein. The sample carries some 370,000 distinct CDR3 sequences, 45% to 60% recorded once. Sequencing input: blood. These TCRs come from a man in his 60s in good health.

The sample holds one count of this clonotype. This chain connects TRBV21-1 to TRBJ1-5; the tabulated D call, TRBD1, remains unverified against the DNA. TRBV21-1 has pseudogene status. The CDR3 spans 20 residues. The CDR3 reads CASSKGGGTGGAGSNQPQHF. CDR3 nucleotide sequence: TGTGCCAGCAGCAAGGGCGGGGGCACAGGGGGCGCAGGGAGCAATCAGCCCCAGCATTTT.

This clonotype was seen a handful of times. This chain uses TRBV11-2 with TRBJ2-5; D unclear. The CDR3 spans 12 residues. The V gene's germline CDR1 is SGHAT and CDR2 FQNNGV. Trimming took off 5 bases at V and 11 bases at J, with 15 bases between the two ends. Written as DNA, the CDR3 is TGTGCCAGCAGCCAAGTGGGGTCTCGACAGTACTTC. Amino acid sequence: CASSQVGSRQYF.

This clonotype was picked up many times. The V and J genes are TRBV7-3 and TRBJ2-5; no clear D gene. This CDR3 contains 13 residues. Trimming took off 4 bases at V and 1 base at J, with 7 bases between the two ends. Germline CDR1 is SGHTA and CDR2 is FQGTGA. CDR3 coding DNA: TGTGCCAGCAGCTCGAACCGCCAAGAGACCCAGTACTTC. Its translation: CASSSNRQETQYF.

This clonotype was detected a few times. The chain is built from TRBV7-2 and TRBJ1-5; D is uncertain. This CDR3 is built from 16 residues. Germline CDR1 reads SGHTA; CDR2 reads FQGNSA. V was cut by 5 bases and J by 3 bases, with 17 bases left in between. For the CDR3, the DNA is TGTGCCAGCAGCCCGGGGTTAGGGATGAACAATCAGCCCCAGCATTTT. This sequence encodes CASSPGLGMNNQPQHF.

A word on this clonotype: Relative to the germline gene, one junction end is altered; a read error may explain this. The V gene is TRBV3-1, the J gene TRBJ1-2; D ambiguous. Germline V gene lookup returns CDR1 LGHDT and CDR2 YNNKEL (reference sequence). The CDR3 loop spans 16 amino acids. CDR3 DNA sequence: TGTGCCAGCAGCAAAGATAGGGAGCGGGGAACCTATGGCTACACCTTC. Protein: CASSKDRERGTYGYTF.

J is TRBJ2-3 and V is TRBV7-2; 15 bases are a match to TRBD2. Germline-derived CDR1 and CDR2 are SGHTA and FQGNSA. V was pared by 0 bases and J by 3 bases, with 1 base of the junction left unmatched. The CDR3 sequence is 17 residues long. The CDR3 is CASSLAGTSGRTDTQYF. Written as DNA, the CDR3 is TGTGCCAGCAGCTTAGCGGGGACTAGCGGGAGGACAGATACGCAGTATTTT.

The chain links TRBV29-1 to TRBJ2-3; 9 bases fit TRBD1. Trimming removed 3 bases from V and 6 bases from J; junction bases left unmatched: 7. This CDR3 comprises 14 residues. Per the germline V gene, CDR1 is SQVTM and CDR2 is ANQGSEA. CDR3 amino acids: CSVDPTGGFDTQYF. The CDR3 nucleotides read TGCAGCGTTGACCCGACAGGGGGATTTGATACGCAGTATTTT.

J is TRBJ2-4 and V is TRBV7-2, with no clear D. Trimming removed 5 bases from V and 9 bases from J, with 17 bases in between. Germline V gives CDR1 SGHTA, CDR2 FQGNSA. This CDR3 is 14 amino acids long. CDR3 in DNA: TGTGCCAGCAGCCCCCCCGTCGGGTTGGGCATTCAGTACTTC. It specifies CASSPPVGLGIQYF.

The chain employs TRBV7-2 and TRBJ2-5, with 10 positions matching TRBD2. The V gene end was trimmed by 5 bases and the J gene end by 0 bases; junction bases not matched to a gene: 6. CDR1 is SGHTA, CDR2 FQGNSA, per germline. This CDR3 has 16 residues. In nucleotides, the CDR3 is TGTGCCAGCAGCCTAACTAGCGGGAAGTACCAAGAGACCCAGTACTTC. Residues: CASSLTSGKYQETQYF.

The genes are TRBV14 and TRBJ1-4; D is undetermined. The germline V gene has CDR1 SGHDN and CDR2 FVKESK. The CDR3 is 14 residues long. V was pared by 6 bases and J by 0 bases, with 8 bases between. The CDR3 here is CASRRSATNEKLFF. CDR3 in DNA: TGTGCCAGCAGGAGGTCAGCAACTAATGAAAAACTGTTTTTT.

V is TRBV28 and J is TRBJ2-5; D possibly corresponds to TRBD1 (5 bases). Trimming removed 5 bases at V and 5 bases at J, with 12 bases between. Germline V gene sequence: CDR1 MDHEN, CDR2 SYDVKM. The CDR3 runs 13 residues. The CDR3 region is CASSKTVVETQYF. DNA for the CDR3: TGTGCCAGCAGTAAGACAGTAGTCGAGACCCAGTACTTC.

The rearrangement joins TRBV29-1 to TRBJ2-4, with 8 bases matching TRBD1. The DNA end lines up better with TRBJ2-7; the J call may be wrong. This CDR3 has 14 residues. The V gene's germline CDR1 is SQVTM and CDR2 ANQGSEA. The CDR3 region is CSVPSDRGNHEQYF. DNA of the CDR3: TGCAGCGTCCCTTCCGACAGGGGCAACCACGAGCAGTACTTC.

The rearrangement links TRBV20-1 to TRBJ2-5; TRBD1 agrees at 9 bases. The junction had 6 bases not matched to a gene; V was cut back by 5 bases and J by 5 bases. The V gene's germline CDR1 is DFQATT and CDR2 SNEGSKA (reference sequence). The CDR3 is 13 amino acids. CDR3 DNA: TGCAGTGCTCCCGGGGACAGGGAGGAGACCCAGTACTTC. This gives the protein CSAPGDREETQYF.

This clonotype was picked up a small number of times. The V gene is TRBV29-1, the J gene TRBJ1-2; TRBD1 might be the D (5 bases). Trimming took off 1 base at V and 8 bases at J, with 11 bases between the two ends. In germline, CDR1 is SQVTM, CDR2 ANQGSEA. CDR3 size: 12 residues. The CDR3 nucleotides are TGCAGCGTTGAAGGGCCAGGGAACGGCTACACCTTC. This gives the protein CSVEGPGNGYTF.

This clonotype was counted between two and nine times. The chain is built from TRBV20-1 and TRBJ2-3; TRBD1 or TRBD2 may be the D gene (5 bases each). This CDR3 has 16 residues. V lost 5 bases and J 2 bases, leaving 20 bases between the germline ends. Germline V gene sequence: CDR1 DFQATT, CDR2 SNEGSKA (reference sequence). CDR3 in amino acids: CSAYKGPPAITDTQYF. CDR3 in DNA: TGCAGTGCTTATAAGGGACCCCCGGCGATCACAGATACGCAGTATTTT.

The sample holds a few counts of this clonotype. The gene calls are TRBV4-3 and TRBJ2-5, with D possibly matching TRBD1 (6 bases). The CDR3 loop spans 14 amino acids. V shed 4 bases and J shed 2 bases, with 11 bases lying between them. Germline V lookup: CDR1 LGHNA, CDR2 YSLEER. CDR3 in amino acids: CASSLNRAQETQYF. CDR3 bases: TGCGCCAGCAGCCTCAACAGGGCGCAAGAGACCCAGTACTTC.

Of note for this clonotype: One end of the junction fails to match germline, which may point to a read error. The chain's CDR3 is CSAEGISYERYF. The CDR3 DNA is TGCAGTGCTGAGGGGATCTCCTACGAGCGGTACTTC. The rearrangement joins TRBV20-1 to TRBJ2-7; D possibly matches TRBD1 or TRBD2 (5 bases each). The CDR3 covers 12 residues. Germline V gene data show CDR1 as DFQATT and CDR2 as SNEGSKA (reference sequence).

This sequence joins TRBV11-3 and TRBJ2-1; D may be TRBD2 (6 bases). Trimming removed 5 bases from V and 0 bases from J, with 14 bases in between. The length of the CDR3 is 16 residues. Germline loops: CDR1 SGHNT, CDR2 YENEEA. As DNA, the CDR3 is TGTGCCAGCAGCCGCATGGGACTTAACTCCTACAATGAGCAGTTCTTC. This sequence encodes CASSRMGLNSYNEQFF. Filled out from reference TRBV11-3 and TRBJ2-1, the complete variable domain reads EAGVVQSPRYKIIEKKQPVAFWCNPISGHNTLYWYLQNLGQGPELLIRYENEEAVDDSQLPKDRFSAERLKGVDSTLKIQPAELGDSAVYLCASSRMGLNSYNEQFFGPGTRLTVL.

The chain joins TRBV3-1 to TRBJ2-5; the match to TRBD1 covers 9 bases. The J call may not be correct, given that the DNA end is closer to TRBJ2-7. There are 16 residues in the CDR3. CDR1 LGHDT and CDR2 YNNKEL come from the germline V gene (reference sequence). The CDR3, as DNA: TGTGCCAGCAGCCAAGAGCCAACCGGGACAGGGTACGAGCAGTACTTC. It is translated as CASSQEPTGTGYEQYF.

This clonotype is a singleton in its sample. The V and J genes are TRBV6-2 or TRBV6-3 and TRBJ2-7; D might be TRBD2 (6 bases). CDR3 length: 15 amino acids. Trimming stripped 6 bases from V and 0 bases from J, with 15 bases between. The V gene's germline CDR1 is MNHEY and CDR2 SVGEGT. The CDR3 protein is CASRSIGLTSYEQYF. In DNA, the CDR3 is TGTGCCAGCAGAAGTATAGGACTAACCTCCTACGAGCAGTACTTC.